The next 20 T cell receptor beta chains were all read from a single sample in a study of Ad26.COV2.S vaccination and SARS-CoV-2 variants. Some clones are missing from TCRdb's copy, which holds only in-frame ones; the method was immunoSEQ multiplex PCR. The top ten hold 6.4% of the sample, which has around 300,000 clones, roughly nine tenths seen once. The treatment was: some 20 received Ad26.COV2.S at low or high dose, single or two shots; about 5 received placebo; per-sample allocation not given. Collection of samples fell on day 63 after the first vaccine or placebo injection. The sample was peripheral blood, taken in a trial of Ad26.COV2.S vaccine versus placebo. The source of these receptors is a person between 18 and 65 years old who received the Ad26.COV2.S COVID-19 vaccine or a placebo.

This chain links TRBV3-1 (or the pseudogene TRBV3-2) with TRBJ1-6, with D tentatively TRBD1 (5 bases). With 4 bases removed from V and 10 bases from J, the gap between germline ends came to 17 bases. There are 15 residues in the CDR3. Germline-derived CDR1 and CDR2 are LGHDT and YNNKEL (reference sequence). CDR3 in DNA: TGTGCCAGCAGCCCCACAGGTGGGGTATCCTCACCCCTCCACTTT. Its protein product is CASSPTGGVSSPLHF.

The gene calls are TRBV10-3 and TRBJ2-2; D remains ambiguous. Germline V gene lookup returns CDR1 ENHRY and CDR2 SYGVKD. The length of the CDR3 is 14 residues. V was shortened by 7 bases and J by 8 bases, with 17 bases between the two germline ends. The CDR3 loop is CAITPQALGGELFF. CDR3 DNA sequence: TGTGCCATCACCCCTCAGGCCTTAGGTGGGGAGCTGTTTTTT.

The CDR3 region is CASSQETSGHGYTF. The CDR3 nucleotides read TGCGCCAGCAGCCAAGAGACGTCAGGGCATGGCTACACCTTC. V is TRBV4-3 and J is TRBJ1-2, with D possibly TRBD1 on 5 matching bases. The V and J ends lost 0 bases and 6 bases respectively, with 11 bases between them. Germline CDR1 is LGHNA and CDR2 is YSLEER. The CDR3 has 14 amino acids.

This chain joins TRBV14 and TRBJ2-7; 7 nucleotides match TRBD2. Germline CDR1 and CDR2: SGHDN and FVKESK. V lost 0 bases and J lost 6; bases outside the gene matches: 14. This CDR3 has 17 residues. CDR3 coding DNA: TGTGCCAGCAGCCAAGAGTTGCGCGGGGGACCCAAAAGCGAGCAGTACTTC. Amino acids: CASSQELRGGPKSEQYF.

The V gene is TRBV18, the J gene TRBJ1-6; the D is unclear. Trimming removed 3 bases from V and 7 bases from J, with 13 bases in between. The V gene's germline CDR1 is KGHSH and CDR2 LQKENI. This CDR3 contains 15 residues. The CDR3 is CASSPTTPTNSPLHF. The CDR3 DNA reads TGTGCCAGCTCACCTACAACTCCGACAAATTCACCCCTCCACTTT.

V usage is TRBV2 and J usage is TRBJ2-5; 14 positions agree with TRBD2. Germline trimming cut 4 bases from V and 6 bases from J; bases unmatched to any gene: 7. This CDR3 is built from 16 residues. The germline V gene encodes CDR1 SNHLY and CDR2 FYNNEI. The CDR3 DNA reads TGTGCCAGCAGTGGACTAGCGGGAGGGATACAAAAGACCCAGTACTTC. Translation gives CASSGLAGGIQKTQYF.

In this sample, this clone turned up a few times. This sequence joins TRBV9 and TRBJ1-2, with unresolved D. This CDR3 region has 11 residues. The germline gives CDR1 SGDLS, CDR2 YYNGEE. Deletions cut 5 bases from V and 8 bases from J, with 10 bases between. CDR3 coding DNA: TGTGCCAGCAGGGACCTCGGGGGCTACACCTTC. Protein: CASRDLGGYTF.

The rearrangement uses TRBV3-1 (or the pseudogene TRBV3-2) and TRBJ2-3; possibly TRBD2 for D (6 bases). V lost 4 bases and J 2 bases, leaving 16 bases between the germline ends. Germline loops: CDR1 LGHDT, CDR2 YNNKEL (reference sequence). The CDR3 length is 16 residues. The DNA of the CDR3 is TGTGCCAGCAGCCGCTGGGACTTTTCGAACACAGATACGCAGTATTTT. Its protein product is CASSRWDFSNTDTQYF.

The count of this clone is one. V and J are TRBV5-4 and TRBJ1-2, with 8 bases identical to TRBD1. The CDR3 runs to 14 residues. V trimming: 3 bases; J trimming: 3 bases; junction bases outside the gene matches: 4. The germline V gene encodes CDR1 SGHNT and CDR2 YYREEE (reference sequence). Here the CDR3 DNA reads TGTGCCAGCAGCTCGTCAGGGGGCGACTATGGCTACACCTTC. It encodes CASSSSGGDYGYTF.

The V and J genes are TRBV14 and TRBJ1-2; TRBD1 might be the D (5 bases). This CDR3 is built from 15 residues. The germline gives CDR1 SGHDN, CDR2 FVKESK. Trimming shortened V by 4 bases and J by 2 bases, and 14 bases separated the two germline ends. The CDR3 sequence is CASSPPGHQNYGYTF. Written as DNA, the CDR3 is TGTGCCAGCAGCCCTCCGGGGCACCAGAACTATGGCTACACCTTC.

The gene calls are TRBV9 and TRBJ2-2; D is perhaps TRBD1 (6 bases). The CDR3 has 17 residues. CDR1 SGDLS and CDR2 YYNGEE come from the germline V gene. Between the trimmed V and J ends, which lost 3 bases and 3 bases, there was a span of 18 bases. In DNA, the CDR3 is TGTGCCAGCAGCGGGTCAACAGGGAGCCTTGACACCGGGGAGCTGTTTTTT. Protein sequence: CASSGSTGSLDTGELFF.

The chain's CDR3 is CASSPQMNTEAFF. CDR3 DNA sequence: TGTGCCAGCAGCCCTCAGATGAACACTGAAGCTTTCTTT. The chain uses TRBV7-3 and TRBJ1-1; no firm D call. The CDR3 is 13 residues long. The germline gives CDR1 SGHTA, CDR2 FQGTGA. Trimming took 5 bases from V and 0 from J, leaving 7 bases between them.

The rearrangement links TRBV7-2 to TRBJ1-1; no firm D call. There are 12 residues in the CDR3. Germline CDR1 and CDR2: SGHTA and FQGNSA. Trimming left V 5 bases short and J 7 bases short, with 11 bases between. This CDR3 is CASSPPLGEAFF. The CDR3 coding sequence is TGTGCCAGCAGCCCCCCTCTTGGTGAAGCTTTCTTT.

The chain combines TRBV19 with TRBJ2-1; 12 bases map to TRBD2. J gave up 6 bases and V 8 bases, and 11 bases lay outside the gene matches. CDR3 length: 16 amino acids. CDR1 is LNHDA, CDR2 SQIVND, per germline (reference sequence). The CDR3 protein is CASDASGGAAINEQFF. As DNA, the CDR3 is TGTGCCAGTGATGCTAGCGGGGGGGCCGCAATCAATGAGCAGTTCTTC.

The chain uses TRBV15 and TRBJ2-1, with 8 bases matching TRBD1. V lost 0 bases, J lost 0 bases, and 1 base stayed unmatched. Germline lookup yields CDR1 LNHNV and CDR2 YYDKDF (reference sequence). This CDR3 spans 16 amino acids. CDR3 DNA sequence: TGTGCCACCAGCAGAGAACAGGGGGGCTCCTACAATGAGCAGTTCTTC. The encoded protein is CATSREQGGSYNEQFF. Variable domain in full (rest from reference TRBV15 and TRBJ2-1): DAMVIQNPRYQVTQFGKPVTLSCSQTLNHNVMYWYQQKSSQAPKLLFHYYDKDFNNEADTPDNFQSRRPNTSFCFLDIRSPGLGDTAMYLCATSREQGGSYNEQFFGPGTRLTVL.

This clone was observed a single time. The V and J genes are TRBV6-1 and TRBJ2-6; D is unclear. Germline lookup yields CDR1 MNHNS and CDR2 SASEGT. Trimming removed 3 bases from V and 0 bases from J, with 15 bases in between. This CDR3 is built from 18 residues. The CDR3 DNA follows: TGTGCCAGCAGTGATAGTAGAGGCCTGATCTCTGGGGCCAACGTCCTGACTTTC. Its protein is CASSDSRGLISGANVLTF.

The V call is TRBV28, the J call TRBJ1-1; D possibly corresponds to TRBD1 (6 bases). Germline CDR1 reads MDHEN; CDR2 reads SYDVKM. The CDR3 spans 11 residues. Trimming pared 5 bases from V and 8 bases from J, leaving 9 bases between. CDR3 nucleotide sequence: TGTGCCAGCAGTACAGGGCTAGAAGCTTTCTTT. It yields the protein CASSTGLEAFF.

V is TRBV6-5 and J is TRBJ1-2; D perhaps matches TRBD1 (6 bases). V was trimmed by 7 bases and J by 6 bases, leaving 6 bases between them. There are 10 residues in the CDR3. Looked up from germline, CDR1 is MNHEY and CDR2 is SVGAGI. Here the CDR3 DNA reads TGTGCCAGCAAGGGGGATGGCTACACCTTC. Translating it yields CASKGDGYTF.

The gene calls are TRBV27 and TRBJ1-1; D possibly corresponds to TRBD1 (6 bases). The ends were cut back, 2 bases at V and 6 bases at J, with 10 bases in the middle. From germline, CDR1 is MNHEY and CDR2 SMNVEV (reference sequence). There are 13 residues in the CDR3. The CDR3 spells CASSLMRGPEAFF. In DNA form, the CDR3 reads TGTGCCAGCAGTTTAATGCGGGGGCCTGAAGCTTTCTTT.

A single count supports this clone. This chain joins TRBV6-2 or TRBV6-3 and TRBJ1-5, with unresolved D. V was shortened by 0 bases and J by 8 bases, with 5 bases between the two germline ends. The germline CDR1 and CDR2 sequences are MNHEY and SVGEGT. This CDR3 is built from 12 residues. CDR3 in DNA: TGTGCCAGCAGTTACTCGCGGGAGCCCCAGCATTTT. Its translation: CASSYSREPQHF.